This TCR beta chain was sequenced in a study of blood T cell repertoires in COVID-19. The table came from immunoSEQ multiplex PCR; TCRdb's copy has only in-frame clones and leaves some out. Of approximately 250,000 clones in the sample, 86% were seen once. The sample taken for sequencing was peripheral blood. The TCR originated in an older woman who had recovered from COVID-19.

CDR3 in DNA: TGTGCCAGCAGCTTAGGGGCTCTCCCAACTAATGAAAAACTGTTTTTT. This translates into CASSLGALPTNEKLFF. J is TRBJ1-4 and V is TRBV7-2; D ambiguous. V shed 1 base and J shed 0 bases, with 9 bases lying between them. This CDR3 region has 16 residues. Germline V gives CDR1 SGHTA, CDR2 FQGNSA.